This TCR beta chain was observed in a study of blood T cell repertoires in COVID-19. Turning to the study itself: PBMCs, B-cell-depleted T cells, or T cells were the source of the cDNA or gDNA that made up the material.

While infection was still active, Seattle patients were enrolled and then followed longitudinally. Under the authors' procedure: Using reference gene primer amplification, nucleated cell counts were estimated. Clones were read by immunoSEQ multiplex PCR, and TCRdb kept only the in-frame ones, dropping some. The V and J calls and clone size were taken over from that table, and D and trimming were inferred from the DNA. Among about 250,000 clones listed, around 86% were seen once. The CDR3 has 13 residues. This clone was found once. A junction boundary mismatches the germline segment, possibly from a read error.

The J gene is TRBJ2-1, the V gene TRBV12-3 or TRBV12-4; 7 nucleotides match TRBD2. The sequence was collected from a woman older than 75 with COVID-19, enrolled during active disease. Sequencing was done on a sample of peripheral blood. CDR3 in DNA: TGTGCCAGCAGTCTCGGGACTACCCTCGAGACGATCTTC. This translates into CASSLGTTLETIF.